This T cell receptor (beta chain) was recovered during a study of blood T cell repertoires in COVID-19. For the study at large: Both acute and convalescent COVID-19 samples were obtained from the United States, Italy and Spain. Sources were T cells, B-cell-depleted T cells, or PBMCs; the material itself was cDNA or gDNA.

Participants had their cohort set by participant-reported clinical history. In the authors' methods: Estimated nucleated cell counts came from reference gene primer amplification. The repertoire was sequenced with immunoSEQ multiplex PCR; TCRdb's copy has only in-frame clones and lacks some. V and J calls and clone size are given by that table; D and trimming were obtained from the DNA. The table includes a few hundred thousand clones, 89% detected once. V lost 11 bases and J 3 bases, leaving 10 bases between the germline ends. The V gene's germline CDR1 is ENHRY and CDR2 SYGVKD. The CDR3 sequence is 12 residues long.

V gene TRBV10-3 combines with J gene TRBJ2-2; a weak D match, TRBD2 (6 bases). The clonotype originates from a woman aged 60-70 years who had recovered from COVID-19. Sequenced material: PBMCs or T cells enriched from blood (not recorded which). The CDR3 here is CAARLDTGELFF. CDR3 in DNA: TGTGCCGCCCGACTAGACACCGGGGAGCTGTTTTTT.